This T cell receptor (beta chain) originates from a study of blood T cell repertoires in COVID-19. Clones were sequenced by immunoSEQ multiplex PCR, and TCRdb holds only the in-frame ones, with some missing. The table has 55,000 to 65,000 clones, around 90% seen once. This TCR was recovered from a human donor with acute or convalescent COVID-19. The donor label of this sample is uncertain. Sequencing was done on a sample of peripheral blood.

CDR3 coding DNA: TGTGCCAGCAGCTTTGACAGGGAAACTGAAGCTTTCTTT. Protein product: CASSFDRETEAFF. The V and J genes are TRBV13 and TRBJ1-1, with TRBD1 matching over 7 bases. Germline CDR1 and CDR2: PRHDT and FYEKMQ (reference sequence). CDR3 length: 13 residues. The V segment lost 3 bases and the J segment 5 bases; nucleotides outside the gene matches: 3. Using reference TRBV13 and TRBJ1-1 for the parts outside the CDR3, the full variable domain is AAGVIQSPRHLIKEKRETATLKCYPIPRHDTVYWYQQGPGQDPQFLISFYEKMQSDKGSIPDRFSAQQFSDYHSELNMSSLELGDSALYFCASSFDRETEAFFGQGTRLTVV.